Presented here are 10 T cell receptor beta chains from one specimen sequenced in a study of T-cell memory formation after mild COVID-19 (dated by TCRdb to about 2021). Library preparation was by 5' RACE. Sequencing used an Illumina NovaSeq 6000. TCRdb handled the public reads itself, with Q25 trimming in fastp and clone calling in MiXCR, and kept productive beta chains. Every entry covers one CDR3 protein and lists the most common genes and DNA from its rows. Here the sample has fewer than 450,000 distinct CDR3 sequences; approximately 25% occur a single time. Roughly 9.7% of the sample is in the top ten clones. Material: PBMCs or a T cell subset sorted from them (not recorded which). Every receptor here comes from an adult woman who had mild COVID-19 (a few samples of this study predate the infection). The sample titles of this study are shuffled in the database, so cell type and time point are left out; the donor was told from shared clones.

This clonotype was seen more than once but under ten times. This chain uses TRBV7-9 with TRBJ1-2; D not certain. Germline assignment: CDR1 SEHNR and CDR2 FQNEAQ (reference sequence). This CDR3 is built from 15 residues. V dropped 4 bases and J dropped 4 bases, with 16 bases sitting between them. The CDR3 DNA is TGTGCCAGCAGCTCGCCTGGGGAAGGAACCTATGGCTACACCTTC. The encoded protein is CASSSPGEGTYGYTF.

The rearrangement uses TRBV29-1 and TRBJ1-1; D not resolved. This CDR3 is 13 amino acids long. Trimming left V 2 bases short and J 0 bases short, with 7 bases between. CDR1 is SQVTM and CDR2 is ANQGSEA in the germline V gene. The CDR3 loop is CSVENRLNTEAFF. CDR3 coding DNA: TGCAGCGTTGAAAATAGGTTGAACACTGAAGCTTTCTTT.

V and J are TRBV7-3 and TRBJ2-7; TRBD1 agrees at 10 bases. Trimming removed 5 bases from V and 4 bases from J; junction bases left unmatched: 11. Germline lookup yields CDR1 SGHTA and CDR2 FQGTGA. The CDR3 runs to 16 residues. CDR3 region: CASSPQIPGQGYEQYF. In nucleotides, the CDR3 is TGTGCCAGCAGCCCGCAGATCCCGGGACAGGGGTACGAGCAGTACTTC.

V is TRBV7-9 and J is TRBJ2-1, with D tentatively TRBD2 (6 bases). There are 17 residues in the CDR3. V was clipped by 2 bases and J by 7 bases, with 21 bases between them. Germline CDR1 and CDR2: SEHNR and FQNEAQ (reference sequence). Here the CDR3 DNA reads TGTGCCAGCAGCTTATCAAGGTTCGGTCGGCGGGGTAATGAGCAGTTCTTC. It yields the protein CASSLSRFGRRGNEQFF.

The chain uses TRBV2 and TRBJ1-2; TRBD1 matches 7 bases. The trim removed 3 bases at V and 8 bases at J, leaving 6 bases unmatched. CDR3 length: 13 residues. Germline loops: CDR1 SNHLY, CDR2 FYNNEI. CDR3 nucleotides: TGTGCCAGCAGTGAGGAGGGGGCGCAGGGCTACACCTTC. This translates into CASSEEGAQGYTF.

V gene TRBV20-1 combines with J gene TRBJ2-7; weak D call: TRBD1 (6 bases). The V end was cut by 6 bases, the J end by 6 bases, with 15 bases between. This CDR3 is built from 12 residues. CDR1 is DFQATT, CDR2 SNEGSKA, per germline (reference sequence). The CDR3 sequence is CSASLTGPEQYF. As DNA, the CDR3 is TGCAGTGCAAGCCTCACAGGGCCCGAGCAGTACTTC.

This clonotype was counted between two and nine times. The chain recombines TRBV20-1 with TRBJ2-7; weak D call: TRBD1 (6 bases). Germline V gene lookup returns CDR1 DFQATT and CDR2 SNEGSKA (reference sequence). The CDR3 sequence is 16 residues long. Trimming removed 6 bases at V and 5 bases at J, with 26 bases between. The CDR3 loop reads CSAQTGEPGAMNEQYF. The CDR3 DNA reads as TGCAGTGCCCAAACCGGGGAGCCAGGGGCGATGAACGAGCAGTACTTC.

The V gene is TRBV24-1, the J gene TRBJ2-3; TRBD2 matches 10 bases. The CDR3 has 16 residues. Germline V CDR1 and CDR2: KGHDR, SFDVKD. V shed 4 bases and J 3 bases; nucleotides not matched to a gene: 6. The CDR3: CATSEYSGGKTDTQYF. The CDR3 bases are TGTGCCACCAGTGAATATAGCGGGGGGAAGACAGATACGCAGTATTTT.

The CDR3 DNA reads as TGTGCCAGCAGGATAGACAGATCCACCACAGATACGCAGTATTTT. This encodes CASRIDRSTTDTQYF. The chain uses TRBV7-2 and TRBJ2-3, with D perhaps matching TRBD1 (5 bases). The germline V gene encodes CDR1 SGHTA and CDR2 FQGNSA. Trimming removed 6 bases at V and 2 bases at J, with 15 bases between. This CDR3 spans 15 amino acids.

Ten or more counts support this clonotype. The chain has TRBV10-3 and TRBJ2-7, with 8 bases aligning to TRBD1. Germline V gene sequence: CDR1 ENHRY, CDR2 SYGVKD. J gave up 3 bases and V 3 bases, and 4 bases lay outside the gene matches. This CDR3 region has 14 residues. CDR3 sequence: CAISDRTGNYEQYF. Written as DNA, the CDR3 is TGTGCCATCAGTGACAGGACAGGGAACTACGAGCAGTACTTC.